The rows below give T cell receptor beta chains drawn from one sample of a study of cytomegalovirus exposure and HLA in healthy donors. The repertoire was sequenced with immunoSEQ multiplex PCR; TCRdb's copy has only in-frame clones and lacks some. The sample has some 200,000 clones; over 65% are singletons. Input material: PBMCs. All receptors derive from a woman aged 45-65 years in good health and CMV-seropositive. The CDR3 runs from the conserved cysteine through the conserved F or W. The order of the fields is J gene, D gene, V gene, clone size, CDR3 DNA, CDR3 protein. A D gene is named only where the DNA matches it firmly. Size tells how often a clone was seen (once, few, many) or the class of an expanded clone, and some rows leave it out.

j_gene: TRBJ2-2; d_gene: -; v_gene: TRBV14; abundance: -; CDR3nt: TGTGCCAGCAGCCAAGAAGGACAGAGAAACACCGGGGAGCTGTTTTTT; CDR3aa: CASSQEGQRNTGELFF
j_gene: TRBJ1-4; d_gene: -; v_gene: TRBV19; abundance: -; CDR3nt: TGTGCCAGTAGTACAGTACCAACTAATGAAAAACTGTTTTTT; CDR3aa: CASSTVPTNEKLFF
j_gene: TRBJ2-5; d_gene: TRBD2; v_gene: TRBV18; abundance: once; CDR3nt: TGTGCCAGCTCCCGATCGACCGGGGGGCAAGAGACCCAGTACTTC; CDR3aa: CASSRSTGGQETQYF
j_gene: TRBJ2-3; d_gene: TRBD2; v_gene: TRBV7-8; abundance: -; CDR3nt: TGTGCCAGCAGCCTCCAGGGACTAGCGCGCACAGATACGCAGTATTTT; CDR3aa: CASSLQGLARTDTQYF
j_gene: TRBJ1-4; d_gene: TRBD1; v_gene: TRBV4-1; abundance: -; CDR3nt: TGCGCCAGCAGCCAAAATCAGGGGGCTAATGAAAAACTGTTTTTT; CDR3aa: CASSQNQGANEKLFF
j_gene: TRBJ1-6; d_gene: TRBD1; v_gene: TRBV7-9; abundance: -; CDR3nt: TGTGCCAGCAGCCGGCAGGGGGATAATTCACCCCTCCACTTT; CDR3aa: CASSRQGDNSPLHF
j_gene: TRBJ2-5; d_gene: TRBD2; v_gene: TRBV7-2; abundance: -; CDR3nt: TGTGCCAGCAGCCCCCCGACTAGCGGGGGGGCGTGGGAGACCCAGTACTTC; CDR3aa: CASSPPTSGGAWETQYF
j_gene: TRBJ2-6; d_gene: TRBD1; v_gene: TRBV9; abundance: -; CDR3nt: TGTGCCAGCAGCGTAGGACAGGGGGCGCTTGGGGCCAACGTCCTGACTTTC; CDR3aa: CASSVGQGALGANVLTF
j_gene: TRBJ1-4; d_gene: TRBD1; v_gene: TRBV2; abundance: few; CDR3nt: TGTGCCAGCAGTCAGACAGGGGCCGGAGAAAAACTGTTTTTT; CDR3aa: CASSQTGAGEKLFF
j_gene: TRBJ2-7; d_gene: -; v_gene: TRBV5-4; abundance: -; CDR3nt: TGTGCCAGCAGCTTGGTAATAGGGACAGAGCAGTACTTC; CDR3aa: CASSLVIGTEQYF
j_gene: TRBJ1-4; d_gene: TRBD1; v_gene: TRBV29-1; abundance: -; CDR3nt: TGCAGCGTTGAAAATTCTGCCAGGGGGTGGACTAATGAAAAACTGTTTTTT; CDR3aa: CSVENSARGWTNEKLFF
j_gene: TRBJ1-3; d_gene: -; v_gene: TRBV6-1; abundance: -; CDR3nt: TGTGCCAGCAGTAGGGGTTACGGAAACACCATATATTTT; CDR3aa: CASSRGYGNTIYF
j_gene: TRBJ2-3; d_gene: TRBD2; v_gene: TRBV19; abundance: -; CDR3nt: TGTGCCAGTAGTAATAGCGGGGGGGTTCCAGATACGCAGTATTTT; CDR3aa: CASSNSGGVPDTQYF
j_gene: TRBJ2-7; d_gene: TRBD1; v_gene: TRBV29-1; abundance: -; CDR3nt: TGCAGCGTTTGGGCCCGGGACAGGGGGATCTGGTACGAGCAGTACTTC; CDR3aa: CSVWARDRGIWYEQYF
j_gene: TRBJ1-2; d_gene: -; v_gene: TRBV15; abundance: -; CDR3nt: TGTGCCACCAGCCCTTGGCGGGGGCAAGATGGCTACACCTTC; CDR3aa: CATSPWRGQDGYTF
j_gene: TRBJ1-2; d_gene: TRBD1; v_gene: TRBV19; abundance: once; CDR3nt: TGTGCCAGTAGTCATAAGGGACAGGCGGCGGGAGGCTACACCTTC; CDR3aa: CASSHKGQAAGGYTF
j_gene: TRBJ2-3; d_gene: -; v_gene: TRBV21-1; abundance: -; CDR3nt: TGTGCCAGCAGCAATGGAGGGGCGCCGCTAGCGGACTACACAGATACGCAGTATTTT; CDR3aa: CASSNGGAPLADYTDTQYF
j_gene: TRBJ2-7; d_gene: TRBD1; v_gene: TRBV6-1; abundance: -; CDR3nt: TGTGCCAGCAGGGACAGGGGGGTCGGGCAGTACTTC; CDR3aa: CASRDRGVGQYF
j_gene: TRBJ2-2; d_gene: -; v_gene: TRBV13; abundance: -; CDR3nt: TGTGCCAGCAGCTTAGGCGGGCGGGACACCGGGGAGCTGTTTTTT; CDR3aa: CASSLGGRDTGELFF
j_gene: TRBJ1-2; d_gene: TRBD1; v_gene: TRBV6-5; abundance: -; CDR3nt: TGTGCCAGCAATCGGGACAGGGGAAGCTATGGCTACACCTTC; CDR3aa: CASNRDRGSYGYTF
j_gene: TRBJ2-7; d_gene: -; v_gene: TRBV25-1; abundance: -; CDR3nt: TGTGCCAGCAGTGTGGCAGGGGCGGTCTCCTACGAGCAGTACTTC; CDR3aa: CASSVAGAVSYEQYF
j_gene: TRBJ1-3; d_gene: -; v_gene: TRBV6-1; abundance: -; CDR3nt: TGTGCCAGCACCCCAGGGAATATGAACACCATATATTTT; CDR3aa: CASTPGNMNTIYF
j_gene: TRBJ2-1; d_gene: -; v_gene: TRBV7-9; abundance: -; CDR3nt: TGTGCCAGCAGCTTATCTGCGGGTAATGAGCAGTTCTTC; CDR3aa: CASSLSAGNEQFF
j_gene: TRBJ2-3; d_gene: TRBD2; v_gene: TRBV19; abundance: -; CDR3nt: TGTGCCAGTAGTGTTCTTAGCGGGGGTGGAGGAGATACGCAGTATTTT; CDR3aa: CASSVLSGGGGDTQYF
j_gene: TRBJ2-3; d_gene: TRBD2; v_gene: TRBV7-9; abundance: -; CDR3nt: TGTGCCAGCAGCTTGTGGACTAGTTCTTATTCAGATACGCAGTATTTT; CDR3aa: CASSLWTSSYSDTQYF
j_gene: TRBJ1-5; d_gene: -; v_gene: TRBV19; abundance: -; CDR3nt: TGTGCCAGTAGTATAGGGCTCTTTAATCAGCCCCAGCATTTT; CDR3aa: CASSIGLFNQPQHF
j_gene: TRBJ2-5; d_gene: TRBD1; v_gene: TRBV5-4; abundance: once; CDR3nt: TGTGCCAGCAGCATGACAGGGGGCGAAGAGACCCAGTACTTC; CDR3aa: CASSMTGGEETQYF
j_gene: TRBJ1-2; d_gene: -; v_gene: TRBV29-1; abundance: -; CDR3nt: TGCAGCGTTGGGGCAGGGTCTGGCTACACCTTC; CDR3aa: CSVGAGSGYTF
j_gene: TRBJ2-3; d_gene: -; v_gene: TRBV9; abundance: -; CDR3nt: TGTGCCAGCAGCTCCTCAGCGAGTTCAACAGATACGCAGTATTTT; CDR3aa: CASSSSASSTDTQYF
j_gene: TRBJ2-7; d_gene: -; v_gene: TRBV25-1; abundance: once; CDR3nt: TGTGCCAGCAGTAAAACAGGGTACCCCTACGAGCAGTACTTC; CDR3aa: CASSKTGYPYEQYF
j_gene: TRBJ2-5; d_gene: -; v_gene: TRBV12-5; abundance: -; CDR3nt: TGTGCTAGTGGTTTGGTCCTTAGCGGCGAAGAGACCCAGTACTTC; CDR3aa: CASGLVLSGEETQYF
j_gene: TRBJ1-1; d_gene: TRBD1; v_gene: TRBV2; abundance: -; CDR3nt: TGTGCCAGCAACGACAGGGTCGCTGAAGCTTTCTTT; CDR3aa: CASNDRVAEAFF
j_gene: TRBJ2-5; d_gene: -; v_gene: TRBV2; abundance: -; CDR3nt: TGTGCCAGCACCCGCGGAAACCAAGAGACCCAGTACTTC; CDR3aa: CASTRGNQETQYF
j_gene: TRBJ2-5; d_gene: TRBD1; v_gene: TRBV5-4; abundance: -; CDR3nt: TGTGCCAGCAGCCCCCAGGGGGCAGTGAAAGAGACCCAGTACTTC; CDR3aa: CASSPQGAVKETQYF
j_gene: TRBJ2-3; d_gene: -; v_gene: TRBV29-1; abundance: few; CDR3nt: TGCAGCGGGGGGCTCGATACGCAGTATTTT; CDR3aa: CSGGLDTQYF
j_gene: TRBJ2-1; d_gene: -; v_gene: TRBV7-2; abundance: -; CDR3nt: TGTGCCAGCAGCTTAGACAGAAATGAGCAGTTCTTC; CDR3aa: CASSLDRNEQFF
j_gene: TRBJ1-6; d_gene: TRBD1; v_gene: TRBV4-2; abundance: -; CDR3nt: TGTGCCAGCAGCCTGGGACAGCTAAATTCACCCCTCCACTTT; CDR3aa: CASSLGQLNSPLHF
j_gene: TRBJ1-5; d_gene: -; v_gene: TRBV19; abundance: -; CDR3nt: TGTGCCAGTAGTCCCTCGTACGGGTCGGTGAGCAATCAGCCCCAGCATTTT; CDR3aa: CASSPSYGSVSNQPQHF
j_gene: TRBJ2-3; d_gene: TRBD2; v_gene: TRBV6-1; abundance: -; CDR3nt: TGTGCCAGCAGTGAACGGGGGGGGCGCCGCACAGATACGCAGTATTTT; CDR3aa: CASSERGGRRTDTQYF
j_gene: TRBJ1-2; d_gene: -; v_gene: TRBV5-1; abundance: -; CDR3nt: TGCGCCAGCAGCTTTTCCACAGGGAGGGACTATGGCTACACCTTC; CDR3aa: CASSFSTGRDYGYTF
j_gene: TRBJ1-2; d_gene: TRBD1; v_gene: TRBV5-1; abundance: -; CDR3nt: TGCGCCAGCAGCTTGGGGGACAGGGACGACTATGGCTACACCTTC; CDR3aa: CASSLGDRDDYGYTF
j_gene: TRBJ2-7; d_gene: -; v_gene: TRBV18; abundance: -; CDR3nt: TGTGCCAGCTCGCCCAGGGAAGGAACCTACGAGCAGTACTTC; CDR3aa: CASSPREGTYEQYF
j_gene: TRBJ2-2; d_gene: TRBD1; v_gene: TRBV5-4; abundance: -; CDR3nt: TGTGCCAGCAGCATCGGGACAGGGGTTAACACCGGGGAGCTGTTTTTT; CDR3aa: CASSIGTGVNTGELFF
j_gene: TRBJ2-2; d_gene: TRBD2; v_gene: TRBV11-2; abundance: -; CDR3nt: TGTGCCAGCAGCATAAGCCCGGGGGGGGTTGCCGGGGAGCTGTTTTTT; CDR3aa: CASSISPGGVAGELFF
j_gene: TRBJ2-1; d_gene: TRBD2; v_gene: TRBV29-1; abundance: once; CDR3nt: TGCAGCGTTGTTGTAGCGGGGGGGTTCAATGAGCAGTTCTTC; CDR3aa: CSVVVAGGFNEQFF
j_gene: TRBJ2-5; d_gene: -; v_gene: TRBV5-6; abundance: -; CDR3nt: TGTGCCAGCGGGCGCGGGGTGAGTCAAGAGACCCAGTACTTC; CDR3aa: CASGRGVSQETQYF
j_gene: TRBJ2-5; d_gene: TRBD2; v_gene: TRBV30; abundance: -; CDR3nt: TGTGCCTGGACCCCAGGACTAGCGTTGTACCAAGAGACCCAGTACTTC; CDR3aa: CAWTPGLALYQETQYF
j_gene: TRBJ2-5; d_gene: TRBD1; v_gene: TRBV6-5; abundance: -; CDR3nt: TGTGCCAGCAGGTCGTCCGGGACAGTTCAAGAGACCCAGTACTTC; CDR3aa: CASRSSGTVQETQYF
j_gene: TRBJ2-6; d_gene: -; v_gene: TRBV7-9; abundance: once; CDR3nt: TGTGCCAGCAGCTTTGTTCAGGGATACTCTGGGGCCAACGTCCTGACTTTC; CDR3aa: CASSFVQGYSGANVLTF
j_gene: TRBJ2-3; d_gene: -; v_gene: TRBV7-3; abundance: once; CDR3nt: TGTGCCAGCAGCCCCGGGGAGGGCACAGATACGCAGTATTTT; CDR3aa: CASSPGEGTDTQYF
j_gene: TRBJ2-5; d_gene: TRBD2; v_gene: TRBV5-6; abundance: -; CDR3nt: TGTGCCAGCAGCAACCCAAGCGGGAGTTGGGAGACCCAGTACTTC; CDR3aa: CASSNPSGSWETQYF